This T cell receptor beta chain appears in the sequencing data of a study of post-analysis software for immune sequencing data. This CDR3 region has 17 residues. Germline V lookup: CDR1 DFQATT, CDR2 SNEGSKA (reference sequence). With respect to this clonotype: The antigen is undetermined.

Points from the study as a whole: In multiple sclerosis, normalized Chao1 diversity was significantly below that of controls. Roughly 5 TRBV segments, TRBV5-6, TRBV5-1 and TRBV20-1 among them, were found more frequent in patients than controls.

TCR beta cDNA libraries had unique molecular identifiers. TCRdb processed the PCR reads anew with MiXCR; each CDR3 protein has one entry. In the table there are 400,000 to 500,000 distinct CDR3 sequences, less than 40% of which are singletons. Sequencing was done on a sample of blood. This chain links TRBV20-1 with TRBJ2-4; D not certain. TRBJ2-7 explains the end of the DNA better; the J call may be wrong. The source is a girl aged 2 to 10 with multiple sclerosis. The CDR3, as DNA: TGCAGTGCCGCCGGATCCAGGTGGGGTCAACTTGACTACGAGCAGTACTTC. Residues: CSAAGSRWGQLDYEQYF.